This passage covers 19 T cell receptor beta chains from one sample sequenced in a study of T cell responses to AZD1222 COVID-19 vaccine. Here immunoSEQ multiplex PCR was the method, and the copy in TCRdb shows in-frame clones only, minus some. The sample yields over 150,000 clones, 90% seen once. Here the sequenced sample was peripheral blood, taken on day 0 of AZD1222 vaccination. The receptors come from an adult in good health.

This clone has just one count. The chain has TRBV7-2 and TRBJ2-3, with no clear D. The germline V gene encodes CDR1 SGHTA and CDR2 FQGNSA. V dropped 2 bases and J dropped 0 bases, with 9 bases sitting between them. The CDR3 spans 15 residues. CDR3 in amino acids: CASSLSISSTDTQYF. The CDR3 nucleotides are TGTGCCAGCAGCTTAAGCATATCGAGCACAGATACGCAGTATTTT.

This rearrangement joins TRBV3-1 (or the pseudogene TRBV3-2) to TRBJ1-1, with a possible D match to TRBD1 (6 bases). Trimming stripped 1 base from V and 5 bases from J, with 17 bases between. The CDR3 has 16 residues. CDR1 and CDR2 (germline): LGHDT, YNNKEL (reference sequence). The CDR3 region is CASSQVTGGKSTEAFF. The CDR3, as DNA: TGTGCCAGCAGCCAAGTTACGGGGGGCAAATCGACTGAAGCTTTCTTT.

The chain recombines TRBV18 with TRBJ2-7; TRBD2 matches 7 bases. The germline V gene has CDR1 KGHSH and CDR2 LQKENI. The J segment lost 4 bases and the V segment lost 6 bases, leaving 12 bases of the junction unmatched. The CDR3 extends over 15 amino acids. The CDR3 bases are TGTGCCAGCTCTCTCGCCCGGGGAGGGGAATACGAGCAGTACTTC. Its protein product is CASSLARGGEYEQYF.

The J gene is TRBJ2-2, the V gene TRBV7-2; a possible D gene is TRBD1 (6 bases). Trimming pared 5 bases from V and 7 bases from J, leaving 11 bases between. Germline V gene sequence: CDR1 SGHTA, CDR2 FQGNSA. The CDR3 spans 13 residues. The CDR3 protein is CASSAQGHGELFF. The DNA for the CDR3 is TGTGCCAGCAGCGCACAGGGCCACGGGGAGCTGTTTTTT.

V is TRBV6-5 and J is TRBJ1-1, with D unresolved. CDR3 size: 16 residues. Trimming took off 4 bases at V and 4 bases at J, with 19 bases between the two ends. The V gene's germline CDR1 is MNHEY and CDR2 SVGAGI. The DNA of the CDR3 is TGTGCCAGCAGTTCTATTGGCTCTCGACGGGGCACTGAAGCTTTCTTT. Translating it yields CASSSIGSRRGTEAFF.

This chain links TRBV9 with TRBJ2-5; D gene uncertain. The CDR3 totals 13 residues. Trimming pared 0 bases from V and 1 base from J, leaving 4 bases between. The germline gives CDR1 SGDLS, CDR2 YYNGEE. As DNA, the CDR3 is TGTGCCAGCAGCGTAGCCATCCAAGAGACCCAGTACTTC. Translation gives CASSVAIQETQYF.

This clone has just one count. The J gene is TRBJ2-7, the V gene TRBV5-6; no clear D gene. This CDR3 is 14 amino acids long. Trimming stripped 0 bases from V and 10 bases from J, with 17 bases between. Germline assignment: CDR1 SGHDT and CDR2 YYEEEE. The CDR3 here is CASSLGSVGLQQYF. CDR3 sequence (DNA): TGTGCCAGCAGCTTGGGTTCGGTGGGCTTACAACAGTACTTC.

The gene calls are TRBV19 and TRBJ2-7; perhaps TRBD2 as D (6 bases). Trimming stripped 5 bases from V and 5 bases from J, with 22 bases between. Germline-derived CDR1 and CDR2 are LNHDA and SQIVND (reference sequence). This CDR3 has 16 amino acids. CDR3 coding DNA: TGTGCCAGTAGTGACATTCGGGGGACCTTACTCCACGAGCAGTACTTC. As protein: CASSDIRGTLLHEQYF.

CDR3 residues: CASSPDRSSYNEQFF. As DNA, the CDR3 is TGTGCCAGCAGCCCAGACCGTAGCTCCTACAATGAGCAGTTCTTC. V gene TRBV7-8 combines with J gene TRBJ2-1, with unresolved D. There are 15 residues in the CDR3. V gave up 5 bases and J gave up 0 bases, with 11 bases separating them. CDR1 is SGHVS, CDR2 FQNEAQ, per germline.

The chain recombines TRBV7-2 with TRBJ2-5, with TRBD2 matching 9 bases. The V gene's germline CDR1 is SGHTA and CDR2 FQGNSA. The J segment lost 5 bases and the V segment lost 5 bases, leaving 15 bases of the junction unmatched. The CDR3 is 17 amino acids. The CDR3 DNA follows: TGTGCCAGCAGCCTCCTGGGGGCGGGGGGGCCTTGGGAGACCCAGTACTTC. It encodes CASSLLGAGGPWETQYF.

The chain is built from TRBV2 and TRBJ1-3; tentative D call: TRBD1 (6 bases). The V end was cut by 2 bases, the J end by 3 bases, with 8 bases between. The CDR3 has 14 amino acids. CDR1 is SNHLY and CDR2 is FYNNEI in the germline V gene. CDR3 coding DNA: TGTGCCAGCAGTGAAACCAGGGGTGGAAACACCATATATTTT. Residues: CASSETRGGNTIYF.

CDR3 in amino acids: CASSPRQEGSTEAFF. CDR3 in DNA: TGTGCCAGCAGCCCCCGACAGGAGGGTTCTACTGAAGCTTTCTTT. The chain joins TRBV3-1 (or the pseudogene TRBV3-2) to TRBJ1-1; perhaps TRBD1 as D (6 bases). V shed 4 bases and J shed 5 bases, with 17 bases lying between them. Germline V gene lookup returns CDR1 LGHDT and CDR2 YNNKEL (reference sequence). The CDR3 sequence is 15 residues long.

The rearrangement joins TRBV5-6 to TRBJ2-3; 12 nucleotides line up with TRBD2. The germline V gene encodes CDR1 SGHDT and CDR2 YYEEEE. With 5 bases clipped from V and 2 bases from J, the junction kept 9 bases outside the gene matches. The CDR3 sequence is 17 residues long. The CDR3 region is CASRATSGGNPTDTQYF. CDR3 nucleotide sequence: TGTGCCAGCAGGGCTACTAGCGGGGGGAACCCCACAGATACGCAGTATTTT.

This chain connects TRBV7-7 to TRBJ2-5; 11 bases agree with TRBD2. The CDR3 totals 16 residues. Germline V lookup: CDR1 SSHAT, CDR2 FNYEAQ (reference sequence). V lost 5 bases to trimming and J lost 2 bases; unmatched junction nucleotides: 7. The DNA of the CDR3 is TGTGCCAGCAGCCTACTAGCGGGGGCCCTTCAAGAGACCCAGTACTTC. Translated: CASSLLAGALQETQYF.

The chain couples TRBV6-5 to TRBJ2-1, with 11 bases identical to TRBD2. V shed 5 bases, J shed 8 bases, and the junction held 8 bases outside the gene matches. The CDR3 covers 15 residues. Germline V gene lookup returns CDR1 MNHEY and CDR2 SVGAGI. The CDR3 DNA follows: TGTGCCAGCAGTCCTAGCGGGGGGAGCATCCATGAGCAGTTCTTC. It translates to CASSPSGGSIHEQFF.

For the CDR3, the DNA is TGTGCCATCAGATCCGGGACAGATCAAGAGACCCAGTACTTC. It yields the protein CAIRSGTDQETQYF. V and J are TRBV10-3 and TRBJ2-5; 7 positions match TRBD1. The CDR3 totals 14 residues. Germline values: CDR1 ENHRY, CDR2 SYGVKD. J gave up 2 bases and V 6 bases, and 6 bases lay outside the gene matches.

In this sample, this clone turned up a few times. The rearrangement uses TRBV5-1 and TRBJ1-1; no clear D. This CDR3 contains 16 residues. Trimming left V 4 bases short and J 0 bases short, with 16 bases between. Germline values: CDR1 SGHRS, CDR2 YFSETQ. The chain's CDR3 is CASSVDGTQMNTEAFF. The CDR3, as DNA: TGCGCCAGCAGCGTCGACGGAACCCAAATGAACACTGAAGCTTTCTTT.

The chain carries TRBV3-1 (or the pseudogene TRBV3-2) and TRBJ2-1; 13 bases align to TRBD2. The CDR3 length is 20 residues. V lost 4 bases to trimming and J lost 1 base; unmatched junction nucleotides: 13. CDR1 LGHDT and CDR2 YNNKEL come from the germline V gene (reference sequence). The CDR3 DNA reads TGTGCCAGCAGCCTTTTTCCCGGGACTAGCGGGGCCCTGTCCTACAATGAGCAGTTCTTC. This codes for CASSLFPGTSGALSYNEQFF.

This chain links TRBV6-1 with TRBJ2-1, with 13 bases aligning to TRBD2. Germline V lookup: CDR1 MNHNS, CDR2 SASEGT. Trimming removed 3 bases from V and 2 bases from J; junction bases left unmatched: 7. This CDR3 has 18 residues. CDR3 coding DNA: TGTGCCAGCAGTGACCTCCGGACTAGCGGGGGAGCCTACAATGAGCAGTTCTTC. Protein sequence: CASSDLRTSGGAYNEQFF.